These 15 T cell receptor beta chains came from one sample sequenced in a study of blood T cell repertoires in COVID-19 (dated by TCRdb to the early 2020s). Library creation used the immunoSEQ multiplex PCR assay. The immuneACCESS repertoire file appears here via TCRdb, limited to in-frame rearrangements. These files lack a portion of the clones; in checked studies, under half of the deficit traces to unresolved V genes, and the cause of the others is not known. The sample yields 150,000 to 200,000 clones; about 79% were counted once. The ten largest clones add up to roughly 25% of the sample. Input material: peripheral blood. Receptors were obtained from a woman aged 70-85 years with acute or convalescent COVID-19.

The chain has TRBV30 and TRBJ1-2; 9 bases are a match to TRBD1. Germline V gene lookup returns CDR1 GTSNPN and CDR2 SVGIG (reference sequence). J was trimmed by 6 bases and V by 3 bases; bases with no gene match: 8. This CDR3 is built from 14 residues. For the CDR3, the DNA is TGTGCCTGGAGCCGGGACAGGGAATGGAATGGCTACACCTTC. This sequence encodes CAWSRDREWNGYTF.

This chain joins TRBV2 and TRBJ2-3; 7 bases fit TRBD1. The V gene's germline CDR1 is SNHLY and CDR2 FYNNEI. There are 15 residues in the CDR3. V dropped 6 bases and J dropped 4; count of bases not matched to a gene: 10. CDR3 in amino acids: CASSRTYQGADTQYF. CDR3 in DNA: TGTGCCAGCAGCCGAACGTACCAGGGGGCAGATACGCAGTATTTT.

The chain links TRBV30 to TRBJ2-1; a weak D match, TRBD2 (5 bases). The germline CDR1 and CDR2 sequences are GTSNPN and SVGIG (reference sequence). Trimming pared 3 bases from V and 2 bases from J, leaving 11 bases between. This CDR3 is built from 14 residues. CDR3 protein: CAWRTAAPYNEQFF. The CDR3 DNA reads TGTGCCTGGAGAACAGCGGCTCCCTACAATGAGCAGTTCTTC.

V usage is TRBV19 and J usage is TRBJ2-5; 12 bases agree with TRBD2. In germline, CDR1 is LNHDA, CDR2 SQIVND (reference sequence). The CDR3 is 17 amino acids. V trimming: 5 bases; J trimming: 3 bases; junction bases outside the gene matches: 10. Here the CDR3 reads CASSSGLAGGRKETQYF. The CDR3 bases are TGTGCCAGTAGTTCCGGGCTAGCGGGAGGGCGTAAAGAGACCCAGTACTTC. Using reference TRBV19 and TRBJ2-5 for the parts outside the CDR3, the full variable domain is DGGITQSPKYLFRKEGQNVTLSCEQNLNHDAMYWYRQDPGQGLRLIYYSQIVNDFQKGDIAEGYSVSREKKESFPLTVTSAQKNPTAFYLCASSSGLAGGRKETQYFGPGTRLLVL.

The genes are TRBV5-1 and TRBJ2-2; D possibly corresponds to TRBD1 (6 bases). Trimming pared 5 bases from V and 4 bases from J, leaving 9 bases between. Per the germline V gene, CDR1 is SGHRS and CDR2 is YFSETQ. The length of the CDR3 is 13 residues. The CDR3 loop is CASSQGSTGELFF. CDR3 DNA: TGCGCCAGCAGTCAGGGGAGCACCGGGGAGCTGTTTTTT.

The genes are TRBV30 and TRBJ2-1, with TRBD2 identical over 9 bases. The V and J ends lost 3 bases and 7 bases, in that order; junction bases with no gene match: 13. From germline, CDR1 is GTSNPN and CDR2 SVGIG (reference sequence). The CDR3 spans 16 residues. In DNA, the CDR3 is TGTGCCTGGAGCGAAGGAATAGCGGGAGTATCAAATGAGCAGTTCTTC. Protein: CAWSEGIAGVSNEQFF.

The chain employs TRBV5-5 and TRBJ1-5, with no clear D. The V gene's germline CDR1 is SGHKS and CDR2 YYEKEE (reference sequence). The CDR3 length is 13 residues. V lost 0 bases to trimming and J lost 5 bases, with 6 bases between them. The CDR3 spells CASSLDPDQPQHF. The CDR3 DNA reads TGTGCCAGCAGCTTGGACCCAGATCAGCCCCAGCATTTT.

CDR3 region: CASSERGPYGYTF. The CDR3, as DNA: TGTGCCAGCAGTGAAAGGGGGCCCTATGGCTACACCTTC. The V and J genes are TRBV2 and TRBJ1-2; 7 bases map to TRBD1. Germline V gives CDR1 SNHLY, CDR2 FYNNEI. V shed 2 bases and J 4 bases; nucleotides not matched to a gene: 1. The CDR3 is 13 residues long.

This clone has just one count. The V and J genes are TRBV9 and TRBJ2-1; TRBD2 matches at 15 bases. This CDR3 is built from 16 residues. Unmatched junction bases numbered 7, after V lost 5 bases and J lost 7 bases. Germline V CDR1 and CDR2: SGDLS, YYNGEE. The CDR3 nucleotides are TGTGCCAGCAGTCGAATGGGACTAGCGGGAGGAAATGAGCAGTTCTTC. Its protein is CASSRMGLAGGNEQFF.

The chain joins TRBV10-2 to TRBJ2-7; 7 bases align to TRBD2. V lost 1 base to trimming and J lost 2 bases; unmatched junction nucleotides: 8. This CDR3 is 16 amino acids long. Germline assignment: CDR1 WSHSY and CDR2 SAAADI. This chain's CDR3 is CASSELGSGNPYEQYF. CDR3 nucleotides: TGCGCCAGCAGTGAGTTGGGGAGCGGGAACCCCTACGAGCAGTACTTC.

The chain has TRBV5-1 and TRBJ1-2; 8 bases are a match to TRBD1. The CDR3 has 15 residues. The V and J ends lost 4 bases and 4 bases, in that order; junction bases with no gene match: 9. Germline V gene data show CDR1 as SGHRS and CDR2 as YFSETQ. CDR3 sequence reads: CASSAVQGDSYGYTF. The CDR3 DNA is TGCGCCAGCAGCGCGGTACAGGGGGATTCCTATGGCTACACCTTC.

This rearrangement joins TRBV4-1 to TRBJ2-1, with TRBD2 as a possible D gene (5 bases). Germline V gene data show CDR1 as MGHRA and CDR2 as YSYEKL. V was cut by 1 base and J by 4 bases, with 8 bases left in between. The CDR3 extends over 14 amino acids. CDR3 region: CASSQGESYNEQFF. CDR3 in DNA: TGCGCCAGCAGCCAAGGGGAGTCTTACAATGAGCAGTTCTTC.

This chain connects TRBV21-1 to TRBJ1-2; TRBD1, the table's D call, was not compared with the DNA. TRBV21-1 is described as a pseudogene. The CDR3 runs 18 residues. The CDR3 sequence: CARDSIQGARPHPNWYTF. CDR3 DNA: TGTGCCAGAGACTCCATTCAGGGGGCCCGACCCCACCCTAATTGGTACACCTTC.

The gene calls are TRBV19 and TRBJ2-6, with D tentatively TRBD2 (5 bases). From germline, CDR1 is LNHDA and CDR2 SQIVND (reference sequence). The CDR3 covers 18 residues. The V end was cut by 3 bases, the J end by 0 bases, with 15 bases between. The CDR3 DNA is TGTGCCAGTAGTATCTATCTAGGGAGCTCCTCTGGGGCCAACGTCCTGACTTTC. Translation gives CASSIYLGSSSGANVLTF.

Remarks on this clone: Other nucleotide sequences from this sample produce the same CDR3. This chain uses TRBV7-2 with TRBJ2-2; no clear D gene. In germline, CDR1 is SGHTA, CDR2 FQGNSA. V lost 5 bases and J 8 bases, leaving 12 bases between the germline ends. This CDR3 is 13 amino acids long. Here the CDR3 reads CASSSNHGGELFF. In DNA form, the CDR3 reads TGTGCCAGCAGCAGTAACCACGGTGGGGAGCTGTTTTTT.